One and the same sample provided the 13 T cell receptor beta chains below, sequenced in a study of shared clonotypes between healthy human individuals. TCRdb's table, derived via immunoSEQ multiplex PCR, lists solely in-frame clones and lacks some. The table shows about 1.1 million clones, with approximately 80% occurring only once. The sequenced sample was memory CD4+ T cells from PBMCs. Sample subset: CD45RA-negative fraction. These receptors originate from a man between 18 and 29 years old in good health. Some clones in this sample may be carry-over from other donors' samples.

V and J are TRBV6-6 and TRBJ1-4; D gene uncertain. The CDR3 is 12 residues long. V lost 6 bases to trimming and J lost 5 bases, with 7 bases between them. Germline assignment: CDR1 MNHNY and CDR2 SVGAGI (reference sequence). CDR3 bases: TGTGCCAGCAGGGCAGGAAATGAAAAACTGTTTTTT. As protein: CASRAGNEKLFF.

The chain recombines TRBV10-2 with TRBJ2-7, with a tentative D call TRBD2 (5 bases). This CDR3 comprises 14 residues. Looked up from germline, CDR1 is WSHSY and CDR2 is SAAADI. The V and J ends lost 8 bases and 1 base respectively, with 15 bases between them. Here the CDR3 DNA reads TGCGCCAGCGGGCGAGGGCTCCGATCCTACGAGCAGTACTTC. This gives the protein CASGRGLRSYEQYF.

The chain links TRBV11-2 to TRBJ2-3; 7 nucleotides agree with TRBD2. The junction had 6 bases not matched to a gene; V was cut back by 5 bases and J by 1 base. Germline-derived CDR1 and CDR2 are SGHAT and FQNNGV. CDR3 length: 15 amino acids. CDR3 protein: CASSTSSGRTDTQYF. Here the CDR3 DNA reads TGTGCCAGCAGCACAAGTAGCGGGCGCACAGATACGCAGTATTTT.

This chain joins TRBV29-1 and TRBJ2-7, with 9 positions matching TRBD1. The V segment lost 3 bases and the J segment 0 bases; nucleotides outside the gene matches: 3. The CDR3 has 14 amino acids. CDR1 is SQVTM, CDR2 ANQGSEA, per germline. In DNA, the CDR3 is TGCAGCGTTGACCCGGGACAGGGCTCCTACGAGCAGTACTTC. As protein: CSVDPGQGSYEQYF.

In this sample, this clone turned up a few times. A far larger clone differs by one base, so this is likely a read error. The chain links TRBV29-1 to TRBJ1-1; D is uncertain. This CDR3 spans 10 amino acids. CDR1 SQVTM and CDR2 ANQGSEA come from the germline V gene. CDR3 residues: CSVQNTGAFF. CDR3 coding DNA: TGCAGCGTTCAGAACACTGGAGCTTTCTTT.

The chain couples TRBV7-2 to TRBJ2-5; 7 nucleotides line up with TRBD1. The CDR3 totals 15 residues. Germline V lookup: CDR1 SGHTA, CDR2 FQGNSA. The V and J ends lost 2 bases and 2 bases, in that order; junction bases with no gene match: 5. The CDR3 DNA reads as TGTGCCAGCAGCTTACTACCGGGACAGCAAGAGACCCAGTACTTC. This codes for CASSLLPGQQETQYF.

This clone was picked up many times. This chain joins TRBV6-1 and TRBJ2-7, with D perhaps TRBD1 or TRBD2 (5 bases each). This CDR3 has 13 residues. Germline V CDR1 and CDR2: MNHNS, SASEGT. The V end was cut by 8 bases, the J end by 0 bases, with 11 bases between. The CDR3 DNA is TGTGCCAGCGGGGACGGTGACTCCTACGAGCAGTACTTC. It translates to CASGDGDSYEQYF.

As for this clone: Within the sample, other DNA sequences also encode this same CDR3. CDR3 in DNA: TGTGCCTGGAGCGGCGGCGATACGCAGTATTTT. Protein sequence: CAWSGGDTQYF. This sequence joins TRBV30 and TRBJ2-3, with D unclear. Germline V gene sequence: CDR1 GTSNPN, CDR2 SVGIG (reference sequence). The germline V and J ends were trimmed by 3 bases and 6 bases, with 7 bases remaining between them. CDR3 length equals 11 residues.

The chain combines TRBV25-1 with TRBJ2-3, with a tentative D call TRBD2 (7 bases). CDR1 is MGHDK, CDR2 SYGVNS, per germline. The CDR3 covers 16 residues. The V end lost 4 bases, the J end lost 6 bases, and 20 bases lay between the germline ends. CDR3 sequence reads: CASSGLGAGVSDTQYF. DNA of the CDR3: TGTGCCAGCAGTGGGCTGGGGGCGGGAGTATCTGATACGCAGTATTTT.

In this sample, this clone turned up once. The gene calls are TRBV7-8 and TRBJ1-2; 7 bases line up with TRBD1. The CDR3 spans 16 residues. V lost 6 bases to trimming and J lost 1 base; unmatched junction nucleotides: 11. Germline CDR1 reads SGHVS; CDR2 reads FQNEAQ. The CDR3 loop is CASSRDRATNNYGYTF. The CDR3 DNA follows: TGTGCCAGCAGTCGAGACAGGGCCACCAATAACTATGGCTACACCTTC.

The chain joins TRBV28 to TRBJ2-1, with TRBD1 matching over 9 bases. The length of the CDR3 is 13 residues. Germline CDR1 is MDHEN and CDR2 is SYDVKM. Losses at the gene ends were 8 bases for V and 8 bases for J; bases not matched to a gene: 7. For the CDR3, the DNA is TGTGCCAGCGCGACAGGGGGTTTGTATGAGCAGTTCTTC. Translating gives CASATGGLYEQFF.

A word on this clone: This probably arose from a read error, given a far larger clone one base away. Other DNA sequences in this specimen translate into the identical CDR3. The chain employs TRBV6-5 and TRBJ2-5, with D unresolved. Germline loops: CDR1 MNHEY, CDR2 SVGAGI. CDR3 length: 13 residues. V was cut by 2 bases and J by 2 bases, with 6 bases left in between. The CDR3 DNA is TGTGCCAGCAGTTACGGGGTACAAGAGACCCAGTACTTC. As protein: CASSYGVQETQYF.

The chain has TRBV10-1 and TRBJ2-3; D perhaps matches TRBD2 (7 bases). Per germline, CDR1 WNHNN and CDR2 SYGVQD (reference sequence). CDR3 length: 15 amino acids. V lost 6 bases and J lost 4, with 17 bases in between. The CDR3 loop is CASSRGGGMADTQYF. CDR3 coding DNA: TGCGCCAGCAGCCGAGGGGGGGGCATGGCAGATACGCAGTATTTT.